These T cell receptor beta chains were read from a single sample in a study of blood T cells in healthy people across ages. TCRdb used MiXCR to reprocess the 5' RACE reads, holding one entry per CDR3 protein. The sample lists around 850,000 distinct CDR3 sequences; 35% to 40% were seen once. The sequencing input was blood. These receptors came from a man aged 18 to 30 in good health. CDR3s include the opening cysteine and the closing phenylalanine or tryptophan. The D gene is left open where the match is weak. Rows give clone size only sometimes, using once, few, many, or a class for an expanded clone.

>TRBV9|15|.|TRBJ1-5|.
TGTGCCAGCAGCGTAGGGCCAGAAACTGATCGGCCCCAGCATTTT
CASSVGPETDRPQHF
>TRBV20-1|11|many|TRBJ2-7|.
TGCAGTGCATCCACGACGAGGGAGCAGTACTTC
CSASTTREQYF
>TRBV15|16|few|TRBJ2-2|.
TGTGCCACCAGCCCCCGGGTAAGGGCGAACACCGGGGAGCTGTTTTTT
CATSPRVRANTGELFF
>TRBV29-1|14|many|TRBJ2-5|.
TGCAGCGTGCGATCAGGGACACAACAAGAGACCCAGTACTTC
CSVRSGTQQETQYF
>TRBV6-4|14|.|TRBJ1-4|.
TGTGCCAGCAAACAATGGAAGGACCATGAAAAACTGTTTTTT
CASKQWKDHEKLFF
>TRBV14|18|.|TRBJ1-2|.
TGTGCCAGCAGCCAAGAACCGAGACCAATTCAGGGGCGGAGTGGCTACACCTTC
CASSQEPRPIQGRSGYTF
>TRBV4-2|17|.|TRBJ2-7|.
TGTGCCAGCAGCCAAGCTCCCGTGGGGGTTAGCTCCTACGAGCAGTACTTC
CASSQAPVGVSSYEQYF
>TRBV18|15|.|TRBJ1-4|TRBD1
TGTGCCAGCTCACCCAGGACAGGCCCAAAGGAAAAACTGTTTTTT
CASSPRTGPKEKLFF
>TRBV6-1|17|.|TRBJ1-1|.
TGTGCCAGCAGTGACGGAAGATCTGGATCCGTGGACACTGAAGCTTTCTTT
CASSDGRSGSVDTEAFF
>TRBV6-5|14|many|TRBJ2-7|.
TGTGCCAGCAGTGTCTACAGGGAGGTATACGAGCAGTACTTC
CASSVYREVYEQYF
>TRBV29-1|13|many|TRBJ2-1|.
TGCAGCGTTGGTCCCAGGGGCTACAATGAGCAGTTCTTC
CSVGPRGYNEQFF
>TRBV4-1|14|.|TRBJ2-1|.
TGCGCCAGCAGCCCCCGGGACTTTCACAATGAGCAGTTCTTC
CASSPRDFHNEQFF
>TRBV18|15|.|TRBJ2-5|.
TGTGCCAGCTCACCAATCTCCGGGGCTCAAGAGACCCAGTACTTC
CASSPISGAQETQYF
>TRBV5-1|15|.|TRBJ1-2|TRBD1
TGCGCCAGCAGCCTTGAATACAGGGGACCCTATGGCTACACCTTC
CASSLEYRGPYGYTF
>TRBV7-2|12|.|TRBJ2-5|.
TGTGCCAGCAGGTCAAACGACAATGAGCAGTACTTC
CASRSNDNEQYF
>TRBV7-2|15|.|TRBJ2-3|.
TGTGCCAGCAGTGGGGGGGGGCTCAGGGCAGATACGCAGTATTTT
CASSGGGLRADTQYF
>TRBV4-1|18|few|TRBJ2-5|.
TGCGCCAGCAGCCAAGATTCGTTCCTGCGAGGGAACCAAGAGACCCAGTACTTC
CASSQDSFLRGNQETQYF
>TRBV20-1|12|once|TRBJ1-6|TRBD1
TGCAGTACCCGACAGGGTTCAAGGCCCCTCCACTTT
CSTRQGSRPLHF
>TRBV4-2|14|.|TRBJ2-7|TRBD2
TGTGCCAGCAGCCCTCGAGCGGGAGTAGACGAGCAGTACTTC
CASSPRAGVDEQYF
>TRBV21-1|22|.|TRBJ2-3|.
TGTGCCAGCAGCAAAGTAAGGGGCCCGAGGGAAGAGTGCTATCCCCTCACAGATACGCAGTATTTT
CASSKVRGPREECYPLTDTQYF
>TRBV19|14|.|TRBJ1-3|.
TGTGCCAGTGGAGGACGGCCCTCTGGAAACACCATATATTTT
CASGGRPSGNTIYF
>TRBV7-3|19|once|TRBJ1-1|.
TGTGCCAGCAGCTTTTCCTTTGGGACGAAACAGACAATGAACACTGAAGCTTTCTTT
CASSFSFGTKQTMNTEAFF
>TRBV4-1|15|many|TRBJ2-1|.
TGCGCCAGCAGCCAAGGGGTATACCCAGGGAATGAGCAGTTCTTC
CASSQGVYPGNEQFF
>TRBV6-2/TRBV6-3|12|.|TRBJ2-3|.
TGTGCTGCTGGCCGAAGCACAGATACGCAGTATTTT
CAAGRSTDTQYF
>TRBV6-5|15|few|TRBJ2-4|TRBD2
TGTGCCAGCAGTTACGGACTAGTCGGCAAAAACATTCAGTACTTC
CASSYGLVGKNIQYF
>TRBV5-4|15|.|TRBJ2-5|TRBD2
TGTGCCAGCAGCTCGGGACTAGCGGGGAGAGAGACCCAGTACTTC
CASSSGLAGRETQYF
>TRBV15|14|few|TRBJ2-5|.
TGTGCCACCAGCACCACCGGGAAGGGGGAGACCCAGTACTTC
CATSTTGKGETQYF
>TRBV14|12|.|TRBJ1-1|.
TGTGCCAGCAGCTCGGGGGGAAATGAAGCTTTCTTT
CASSSGGNEAFF
>TRBV12-1|15|.|TRBJ1-5|.
TGTGCCAGCAGCTTCGAGGGGTATGGTAATCAGCCCCAGCATTTT
CASSFEGYGNQPQHF
>TRBV7-2|15|few|TRBJ2-5|.
TGTGCCAGCAGCTTAGGCTCAGGGCTTGGGGAGACCCAGTACTTC
CASSLGSGLGETQYF
>TRBV4-1|16|.|TRBJ1-1|.
TGCGCCAGCAGCCAAGGCCCTGGCAGGTACAACACTGAAGCTTTCTTT
CASSQGPGRYNTEAFF
>TRBV30|13|.|TRBJ2-5|TRBD1
TGTGCCTGGAGTAGACAGGGATACAATGAGCAGTACTTC
CAWSRQGYNEQYF
>TRBV27|13|.|TRBJ1-5|.
TGTGCCAGCAGTCGGGCCGCGCAGGGGCCCCAGCATTTT
CASSRAAQGPQHF
>TRBV9|13|.|TRBJ1-1|TRBD1
TGCGCCAGCAGTGAGGGACAGGGGACTGAAGCTTTCTTT
CASSEGQGTEAFF
>TRBV10-3|11|many|TRBJ1-2|.
TGTGCCATCAGTGAGGGGCTGGGCTACACCTTC
CAISEGLGYTF
>TRBV20-1|13|.|TRBJ1-2|TRBD1
TGCAGTGCTAGAATGCAGGGGGGCTATGGCTACACCTTC
CSARMQGGYGYTF
>TRBV20-1|15|.|TRBJ1-2|.
TGCAGTGCTAGAGATCTCGGGGCAGGAAACTATGGCTACACCTTC
CSARDLGAGNYGYTF
>TRBV12-3/TRBV12-4|13|few|TRBJ2-4|.
TGTGCCAGCAGTCGGCCCTCCACGGACATTCAGTACTTC
CASSRPSTDIQYF
>TRBV15|14|few|TRBJ2-7|.
TGTGCCACCAGCAGAGACAGGGCGATCTACGAGCAGTACTTC
CATSRDRAIYEQYF
>TRBV29-1|12|few|TRBJ1-2|TRBD1
TGCAGCGTTCCCGGACAGGGCTATGGCTACACCTTC
CSVPGQGYGYTF
>TRBV27|15|.|TRBJ1-2|TRBD1
TGTGCCAGCAGTATAGCCGGACAGGGTAACTATGGCTACACCTTC
CASSIAGQGNYGYTF
>TRBV20-1|15|few|TRBJ2-3|TRBD1
TGCAGTGCCGCAGGACAGGGGGGATTATCAGATACGCAGTATTTT
CSAAGQGGLSDTQYF
>TRBV20-1|16|.|TRBJ1-2|.
TGCAGTGCTGGACCACTCGGAGGGCAGCCTAACTATGGCTACACCTTC
CSAGPLGGQPNYGYTF
>TRBV9|16|.|TRBJ2-7|.
TGTGCCAGCGGTCCTCGACAGGCACTTCGCCTCAATGAGCAGTACTTC
CASGPRQALRLNEQYF
>TRBV6-5|14|few|TRBJ2-2|TRBD1
TGTGCCAGCCTCAAGACAGGGTTCACCGGGGAGCTGTTTTTT
CASLKTGFTGELFF
>TRBV10-3|17|.|TRBJ1-1|.
TGTGCCATCAGAGGGCCTCGTACAGGGTCCGCGAACACTGAAGCTTTCTTT
CAIRGPRTGSANTEAFF
>TRBV20-1|13|.|TRBJ1-6|TRBD1
TGCAGTGCCCCTCTTACAGGGGAGTCACCCCTCCACTTT
CSAPLTGESPLHF